Following are 12 T cell receptor beta chains from one sample sequenced in a study of blood T cells in healthy people across ages. The use of a sample-barcoded 5' primer and a J-beta primer mix characterized a second PCR of roughly 6 to 12 cycles. MiXCR, run by TCRdb on the 5' RACE reads, gives a single entry per CDR3 protein. The sample contains about 1,500,000 distinct CDR3 sequences, about 30% of which appear only once. The sample was blood. Source of these receptors: a woman aged 25-40 years in good health.

This clonotype was seen more than once but under ten times. The rearrangement joins TRBV28 to TRBJ2-5; D is perhaps TRBD1 (5 bases). From germline, CDR1 is MDHEN and CDR2 SYDVKM. CDR3 length: 12 amino acids. V was trimmed by 6 bases and J by 4 bases, leaving 9 bases between them. This CDR3 reads CASRRTRETQYF. The DNA for the CDR3 is TGTGCCAGCAGGAGGACACGAGAGACCCAGTACTTC.

The genes are TRBV12-3 or TRBV12-4 and TRBJ2-7; 8 nucleotides line up with TRBD2. The CDR3 contains 16 residues. Losses at the gene ends were 11 bases for V and 9 bases for J; bases not matched to a gene: 24. In nucleotides, the CDR3 is TGTGCCGGCCTTGAAAACAACGGGGGGGCGGTCAACGGGCAGTACTTC. It yields the protein CAGLENNGGAVNGQYF.

V usage is TRBV9 and J usage is TRBJ2-1; 11 positions match TRBD2. CDR1 and CDR2 (germline): SGDLS, YYNGEE. CDR3 length: 16 amino acids. With V trimmed by 4 bases and J by 8 bases, 11 bases remained unmatched. The CDR3 nucleotides read TGTGCCAGCAGCATCGGGACTAGCGGACCCGGGGATGAGCAGTTCTTC. Its protein product is CASSIGTSGPGDEQFF.

This chain joins TRBV18 and TRBJ2-1; D is ambiguous. CDR3 length: 18 residues. Trimming left V 5 bases short and J 0 bases short, with 20 bases between. In germline, CDR1 is KGHSH, CDR2 LQKENI. CDR3 in DNA: TGTGCCAGCTCAACGTTTTTATCGCTATCCAGCTCCTACAATGAGCAGTTCTTC. Protein product: CASSTFLSLSSSYNEQFF.

Many counts were recorded for this clonotype. This sequence joins TRBV12-3 or TRBV12-4 and TRBJ2-7; D remains ambiguous. This CDR3 has 13 amino acids. Trimming took off 5 bases at V and 5 bases at J, with 13 bases between the two ends. CDR3 coding DNA: TGTGCCAGCAGTGAGGCAGTTCCCCACGAGCAGTACTTC. Its protein is CASSEAVPHEQYF.

The chain employs TRBV2 and TRBJ1-5; 9 bases map to TRBD1. Trimming removed 6 bases from V and 5 bases from J; junction bases left unmatched: 5. CDR3 size: 14 residues. Per germline, CDR1 SNHLY and CDR2 FYNNEI. The CDR3 protein is CASRRTGVDQPQHF. CDR3 nucleotide sequence: TGTGCCAGCAGAAGGACAGGGGTCGATCAGCCCCAGCATTTT.

This clonotype has at least ten counts. The chain couples TRBV6-2 or TRBV6-3 to TRBJ1-5; the D is unclear. The CDR3 extends over 13 amino acids. The germline CDR1 and CDR2 sequences are MNHEY and SVGEGT. V was trimmed by 6 bases and J by 5 bases, leaving 11 bases between them. CDR3 sequence reads: CASSHGPDQPQHF. The CDR3 DNA follows: TGTGCCAGCAGCCACGGACCAGATCAGCCCCAGCATTTT.

A few counts support this clonotype. The rearrangement links TRBV6-2 or TRBV6-3 to TRBJ2-5; 8 bases are a match to TRBD1. This CDR3 is 19 amino acids long. Germline V CDR1 and CDR2: MNHEY, SVGEGT. Trimming cost V 0 bases and J 1 base; bases outside gene matches: 13. This chain's CDR3 is CASSYSPVGQGAPQETQYF. The CDR3 DNA sequence: TGTGCCAGCAGTTACTCCCCCGTCGGGCAGGGGGCACCCCAAGAGACCCAGTACTTC.

This clonotype has just a few counts. The chain's CDR3 is CASSYLVLRDYGSYEQYF. DNA for the CDR3: TGTGCCAGCAGTTATTTGGTGCTGCGGGATTATGGGAGCTACGAGCAGTACTTC. The V call is TRBV6-2 or TRBV6-3, the J call TRBJ2-7, with a weak D call TRBD2 (6 bases). This CDR3 is built from 18 residues. Germline V gene lookup returns CDR1 MNHEY and CDR2 SVGEGT. V lost 3 bases, J lost 3 bases, and 24 bases lay in between.

V usage is TRBV6-2 or TRBV6-3 and J usage is TRBJ2-1; the match to TRBD2 covers 7 bases. V was pared by 7 bases and J by 6 bases, with 12 bases of the junction left unmatched. Germline V CDR1 and CDR2: MNHEY, SVGEGT. The CDR3 is made up of 15 amino acids. In DNA, the CDR3 is TGTGCCAGCACCTCCTGGGCGGGAGAGGTCAATGAGCAGTTCTTC. It specifies CASTSWAGEVNEQFF.

The chain combines TRBV20-1 with TRBJ2-5, with TRBD1 matching 9 bases. The closer fit of TRBJ2-4 to the DNA end suggests the J call may be wrong. CDR1 is DFQATT and CDR2 is SNEGSKA in the germline V gene (reference sequence). The CDR3 runs to 15 residues. The CDR3 DNA is TGCAGTGCTAGAGATACAGGGGGCCATCCTAACATTCAGTACTTC. Its translation: CSARDTGGHPNIQYF.

In its sample, this clonotype was seen a few times. CDR3 bases: TGTGCCAGCAACCGATACCGGGGACGCTATGGCTACACCTTC. It specifies CASNRYRGRYGYTF. V usage is TRBV28 and J usage is TRBJ1-2; TRBD1 might be the D (5 bases). The CDR3 extends over 14 amino acids. Looked up from germline, CDR1 is MDHEN and CDR2 is SYDVKM. V was trimmed by 7 bases and J by 4 bases, leaving 16 bases between them.